Included here is one T cell receptor beta chain sequence, with context. The target antigen is unknown. The data belong to a study of shared clonotypes between healthy human individuals. Overall study findings and caveats: Measured sharing among donors was expected to vary with sequencing depth.

Generated by immunoSEQ multiplex PCR, the TCRdb table keeps only in-frame clones and is missing some. The sample consists of approximately 1.1 million clones, about 84% of them appearing once. The germline CDR1 and CDR2 sequences are MNHEY and SVGAGI. Between the trimmed V and J ends, which lost 9 bases and 6 bases, there was a span of 14 bases. The CDR3 is 12 amino acids. Sequencing was carried out using memory CD4+ T cells from PBMCs. Indicated subset: CD45RA-negative fraction. The TCR sequence derives from a man in his late teens or twenties in good health. Some clones in this sample may be carry-over from other donors' samples. This sequence joins TRBV6-5 and TRBJ1-2; D unclear. The CDR3 region is CASSAVRDGYTF. In DNA, the CDR3 is TGTGCCAGTTCGGCGGTCCGTGATGGCTACACCTTC.